This TCR beta chain was sequenced in a study of shared clonotypes between healthy human individuals. Study-wide results and limits: Non-shared clonotypes displayed generation probabilities falling below those of clonotypes present in all four donors.

The assay was immunoSEQ multiplex PCR, and TCRdb's table has in-frame clones only and misses some. The sample includes roughly 2.5 million clones, around 90% of them seen just once. Caucasian adults living in Nashville, Tennessee, provided all samples. Regarding this clone: Its cognate antigen is unknown.

The V gene's germline CDR1 is MNHEY and CDR2 SVGAGI. The ends were cut back, 6 bases at V and 0 bases at J, with 9 bases in the middle. The CDR3 sequence is 13 residues long. Specimen: naive CD4+ T cells sorted from blood. Stated subset: CD45RA+ positively selected. The chain employs TRBV6-5 and TRBJ2-7; D possibly corresponds to TRBD2 (5 bases). This receptor was identified in a man younger than 35 in good health. The CDR3 coding sequence is TGTGCCAGCAGCCCCGGGATCTCCTACGAGCAGTACTTC. Protein: CASSPGISYEQYF.